The clone carrying this T cell receptor (beta chain) has more than one count but fewer than ten. Its specificity is unknown. The sample belongs to a study of regulatory T cells in long-lasting Graves disease. Through Arm-PCR of CDR3 regions and iRepertoire HTBI primers, TCR beta libraries were built. TCRdb processed the multiplex PCR reads anew with MiXCR; each CDR3 protein has one entry. The profile shows approximately 400,000 distinct CDR3 sequences, approximately 15% of them singletons. Regarding the study as a whole: Persistent-disease Graves' patients showed less TCR diversity than new cases.

V lost 6 bases, J lost 5 bases, and 8 bases lay in between. The CDR3 is 12 amino acids. The germline V gene has CDR1 MNHNS and CDR2 SASEGT. This sample's time point: newly diagnosed GD, antithyroid drugs for less than 3 months. RNA isolated from PBMCs was used to make the TCR library. These data also formed part of another study, on T cells in Graves' hyperthyroidism and ophthalmopathy. That paper states: No progression to ophthalmopathy during 18 months of follow-up defined stable disease. Exclusion of patients followed from uncontrolled infection, other autoimmune disease, pregnancy or lactation.

The specimen comprised peripheral blood mononuclear cells (PBMCs), sampled at new diagnosis, from a patient treated with antithyroid drugs. This clonotype was sampled from a woman aged 25 to 45 with Graves disease. The chain uses TRBV6-1 and TRBJ1-3, with D perhaps matching TRBD1 (5 bases). CDR3 nucleotides: TGTGCCAGCAGCGCAGGGAGAAACACCATATATTTT. Translating gives CASSAGRNTIYF.